What follows describes a single T cell receptor (beta chain). The sample comes from a study of blood T cell repertoires in COVID-19. Study context: COVID-19 samples collected from the United States, Italy and Spain covered acute and convalescent phases.

The assay was immunoSEQ multiplex PCR, and TCRdb's table has in-frame clones only and misses some. The sample holds fewer than 250,000 clones, under 85% seen once. Germline lookup yields CDR1 SGHTA and CDR2 FQGTGA. V shed 1 base, J shed 5 bases, and the junction held 4 bases outside the gene matches. CDR3 length: 15 amino acids. The sequencing sample was made of peripheral blood. The clonotype was recovered from a human donor in a cohort sampled during active COVID-19. J is TRBJ2-3 and V is TRBV7-3, with 9 bases aligning to TRBD2. DNA of the CDR3: TGTGCCAGCAGCTTAATGGCGGGGGGGCAAGATACGCAGTATTTT. Translating gives CASSLMAGGQDTQYF.